Listed here is a single TCR beta chain. What this receptor recognizes is not known. The record has no base qualities; no much larger clone is one base away. The collaborating institutions used their own protocols to collect whole blood in K2EDTA tubes. For TCRbeta analysis, collaborators shipped samples as frozen whole blood, isolated PBMCs, or DNA extracted from either of those sample types. This sample is part of a study of blood T cell repertoires in COVID-19 (dated by TCRdb to about 2020). Looking at the study overall: The collaborator samples originated in the United States, Italy and Spain and spanned the acute and convalescent phases of COVID-19. The repertoires were made available in a free public database intended to serve as a resource for research on the immune response to SARS-CoV-2. The prospective study material was composed of cDNA or gDNA derived from T cells, B-cell-depleted T cells, or PBMCs. Deeply sampled blood TCRbeta repertoires from subjects exposed to, actively infected with, or recovered from COVID-19 were included in the dataset. The samples were drawn from the first 160 participants of the ongoing ImmuneRACE study and from 950 to 1,500 subjects provided by 6 global collaborators. HLA class I and class II types, where available, came from metadata supplied by the sample provider rather than from assay-based typing. Nearly every sample came with metadata listing a de-identified subject ID, COVID-19 status, age in years and sex.

TCRbeta CDR3 regions were amplified from genomic DNA using the immunoSEQ Assay, a bias-controlled multiplex PCR. Concerning the study's data processing: Nucleated cell counts per sample were estimated from amplification of reference gene primers within the assay. To quantify the absolute abundance of each unique TCRbeta CDR3 rearrangement, sequence reads were collapsed and filtered. Productive Simpson clonality was computed per sample as the square root of Simpson's diversity index over productive rearrangements. Imported from immuneACCESS, the table was reduced by TCRdb to in-frame sequences with V and J called. These copies leave out some clones; in studies compared against another copy, an unresolved V gene accounts for under half, and the cause of the remainder is not known. That table supplies the V and J calls and clone size; D and trimming were determined from the DNA. The sample has 130,000 or so clones on record, about four fifths of them singletons. The ten largest clones take up approximately 1.5% of the sample.

Overall results and qualifications from the work: The amount of clinical and demographic metadata varied by source and participant and was provided uncurated.

The TCR was taken from a man aged 55 to 70 with acute or convalescent COVID-19. Sequences were obtained from peripheral blood.

The nucleotides are TGTGCCAGCAGTCCTGGACACGAAGAGACCCAGTACTTC. It translates to CASSPGHEETQYF. The V and J genes are TRBV12-3 or TRBV12-4 and TRBJ2-5; TRBD1 could be the D gene, as 5 bases match. V drops 5 bases and J drops 3 bases, leaving 10 bases in between. The cysteine opens and the phenylalanine closes a CDR3 of 13 amino acids. The retained sequence is limited to the CDR3, 39 bases, with the frame set at the first base.